These 2 T cell receptor beta chains were all obtained from the same sample, sequenced in a study of blood T cells in healthy people across ages. The second PCR ran roughly 7 to 12 cycles with a sample-barcoded 5' primer and J-beta primers. TCRdb processed the 5' RACE reads anew with MiXCR; each CDR3 protein has one entry. The data contain about 650,000 distinct CDR3 sequences, 32% of them singletons. The sequenced sample was blood. These TCRs come from a woman older than 75 in good health.

The chain employs TRBV11-2 and TRBJ2-4; D may match TRBD1 or TRBD2 (5 bases each). The DNA end is a closer match to TRBJ2-7, so the J assignment may be wrong. CDR1 is SGHAT, CDR2 FQNNGV, per germline. CDR3 length: 16 residues. CDR3 amino acids: CASSLSGASRRNEQYF. The CDR3 bases are TGTGCCAGCAGCTTAAGTGGGGCTAGCCGGAGGAACGAGCAGTACTTC.

The table lists this clonotype with many counts. V is TRBV10-3 and J is TRBJ2-1, with TRBD1 matching over 7 bases. J gave up 6 bases and V 3 bases, and 5 bases lay outside the gene matches. There are 14 residues in the CDR3. The germline gives CDR1 ENHRY, CDR2 SYGVKD. CDR3: CAISDSSGGNEQFF. CDR3 sequence (DNA): TGTGCCATCAGTGACAGTTCAGGGGGCAATGAGCAGTTCTTC.